The 28 T cell receptor beta chains presented below share a single source sample, sequenced in a study of patients and donors after allogeneic stem cell transplantation. TCRdb processed the RT-PCR reads anew with MiXCR; each CDR3 protein has one entry. The sample has approximately 220,000 distinct CDR3 sequences, around 41% seen once. The sequenced sample was blood, either unsorted or a sorted T cell fraction (not recorded which). These receptors were obtained from a human donor who was either an allogeneic HSCT recipient or a stem cell or donor lymphocyte infusion donor (not recorded which). It is not recorded whose cells these are; they may come from a transplant donor.

The chain couples TRBV12-3 or TRBV12-4 to TRBJ1-1; weak D call: TRBD1 (6 bases). Between the trimmed V and J ends, which lost 5 bases and 11 bases, there was a span of 15 bases. The CDR3 extends over 12 amino acids. As DNA, the CDR3 is TGTGCCAGCAGTAACAGGGCCTGGGCCGCTTTCTTT. This encodes CASSNRAWAAFF.

This clonotype was seen repeatedly, ten times or more. The rearrangement joins TRBV20-1 to TRBJ1-1; D ambiguous. The CDR3 covers 12 residues. The V end was cut by 5 bases, the J end by 1 base, with 8 bases between. CDR1 is DFQATT and CDR2 is SNEGSKA in the germline V gene (reference sequence). CDR3 bases: TGCAGTGCTCTCCGGGGGAACACTGAAGCTTTCTTT. Its translation is CSALRGNTEAFF.

The gene calls are TRBV6-5 and TRBJ2-4, with TRBD2 identical over 8 bases. The germline V gene has CDR1 MNHEY and CDR2 SVGAGI. The CDR3 consists of 16 residues. V was pared by 0 bases and J by 5 bases, with 6 bases of the junction left unmatched. The DNA for the CDR3 is TGTGCCAGCAGTTACTCCGAGGGAGCGGGAGAAAACATTCAGTACTTC. Its protein product is CASSYSEGAGENIQYF.

Only a few counts were recorded for this clonotype. The CDR3 sequence: CASSPGTGGIYGYTF. CDR3 nucleotide sequence: TGTGCCAGCAGTCCAGGGACAGGGGGCATCTATGGCTACACCTTC. The chain combines TRBV12-3 or TRBV12-4 with TRBJ1-2, with TRBD1 identical over 12 bases. The ends lost 5 bases at V and 4 bases at J; junction bases unmatched: 5. The length of the CDR3 is 15 residues.

This clonotype showed up just a few times. CDR3 region: CAISESRGLNTEAFF. Written as DNA, the CDR3 is TGTGCCATCAGTGAGTCTAGGGGCTTGAACACTGAAGCTTTCTTT. V gene TRBV10-3 combines with J gene TRBJ1-1; the D gene is possibly TRBD1 (5 bases). Germline V gives CDR1 ENHRY, CDR2 SYGVKD. The CDR3 contains 15 residues. The germline V and J ends were trimmed by 0 bases and 0 bases, with 8 bases remaining between them.

The chain recombines TRBV30 with TRBJ1-6, with 9 positions matching TRBD1. Germline V gene lookup returns CDR1 GTSNPN and CDR2 SVGIG (reference sequence). The CDR3 totals 17 residues. V was clipped by 3 bases and J by 5 bases; unmatched bases: 11. This chain's CDR3 is CAWRGQGSGRNNSPLHF. In DNA form, the CDR3 reads TGTGCCTGGAGGGGACAGGGATCGGGGCGAAATAATTCACCCCTCCACTTT.

The CDR3 region is CATSGGGWTGELFF. CDR3 in DNA: TGTGCCACCTCAGGCGGGGGGTGGACCGGGGAGCTGTTTTTT. V and J are TRBV24-1 and TRBJ2-2; 8 bases agree with TRBD2. Germline V lookup: CDR1 KGHDR, CDR2 SFDVKD. V gave up 9 bases and J gave up 5 bases; unmatched junction bases: 7. The CDR3 contains 14 residues.

CDR3 nucleotides: TGTGCCAGCAGCTCCGGACAGTACAATGAGCAGTTCTTC. Translation: CASSSGQYNEQFF. The rearrangement links TRBV7-3 to TRBJ2-1; D is perhaps TRBD1 (6 bases). Germline V CDR1 and CDR2: SGHTA, FQGTGA. This CDR3 comprises 13 residues. V was cut by 4 bases and J by 4 bases, with 8 bases left in between.

This chain uses TRBV9 with TRBJ1-2, with 9 bases aligning to TRBD1. The CDR3 runs 15 residues. Germline assignment: CDR1 SGDLS and CDR2 YYNGEE. With 5 bases clipped from V and 4 bases from J, the junction kept 9 bases outside the gene matches. CDR3 region: CASSATGGAGYGYTF. DNA for the CDR3: TGTGCCAGCAGTGCTACAGGGGGCGCGGGCTATGGCTACACCTTC.

This chain joins TRBV28 and TRBJ2-6; 7 positions agree with TRBD1. Germline loops: CDR1 MDHEN, CDR2 SYDVKM. The CDR3 totals 18 residues. The J segment lost 2 bases and the V segment lost 5 bases, leaving 12 bases of the junction unmatched. The DNA of the CDR3 is TGTGCCAGCAGTCCGGGACAGTTGCTCCTAACTGGGGCCAACGTCCTGACTTTC. Its translation is CASSPGQLLLTGANVLTF. Full variable domain (missing parts from reference TRBV28 and TRBJ2-6): DVKVTQSSRYLVKRTGEKVFLECVQDMDHENMFWYRQDPGLGLRLIYFSYDVKMKEKGDIPEGYSVSREKKERFSLILESASTNQTSMYLCASSPGQLLLTGANVLTFGAGSRLTVL.

The chain links TRBV5-1 to TRBJ1-4; no clear D. Germline CDR1 is SGHRS and CDR2 is YFSETQ. This CDR3 is 15 amino acids long. Trimming took off 0 bases at V and 4 bases at J, with 10 bases between the two ends. CDR3 bases: TGCGCCAGCAGCTTGGTGGGTTTTTTTAATGAAAAACTGTTTTTT. This encodes CASSLVGFFNEKLFF.

This clonotype appeared many times. The rearrangement uses TRBV5-1 and TRBJ2-3; the D gene is possibly TRBD1 (6 bases). This CDR3 region has 15 residues. V gave up 3 bases and J gave up 5 bases, with 16 bases separating them. Germline lookup yields CDR1 SGHRS and CDR2 YFSETQ. The CDR3 protein is CASSSGQSPRDTQYF. For the CDR3, the DNA is TGCGCCAGCAGCTCCGGACAGAGCCCAAGAGATACGCAGTATTTT.

The chain uses TRBV7-8 and TRBJ1-6; 10 bases map to TRBD1. CDR1 is SGHVS and CDR2 is FQNEAQ in the germline V gene. The CDR3 extends over 15 amino acids. The V and J ends lost 0 bases and 11 bases, in that order; junction bases with no gene match: 4. The CDR3 bases are TGTGCCAGCAGCTTAGCGGGACAGGGGAAGGCACCCCTCCACTTT. Its translation: CASSLAGQGKAPLHF. Filled out from reference TRBV7-8 and TRBJ1-6, the complete variable domain reads GAGVSQSPRYKVAKRGQDVALRCDPISGHVSLFWYQQALGQGPEFLTYFQNEAQLDKSGLPSDRFFAERPEGSVSTLKIQRTQQEDSAVYLCASSLAGQGKAPLHFGNGTRLTVT.

The chain recombines TRBV7-7 with TRBJ2-3, with 13 bases matching TRBD2. V dropped 4 bases and J dropped 2; count of bases not matched to a gene: 3. Germline loops: CDR1 SSHAT, CDR2 FNYEAQ (reference sequence). This CDR3 comprises 16 residues. The CDR3 here is CASSSGLAGVTDTQYF. The CDR3 DNA reads TGTGCCAGCAGCTCCGGACTAGCGGGGGTCACAGATACGCAGTATTTT. The whole variable domain, remainder taken from reference TRBV7-7 and TRBJ2-3, is GAGVSQSPRYKVTKRGQDVTLRCDPISSHATLYWYQQALGQGPEFLTYFNYEAQPDKSGLPSDRFSAERPEGSISTLTIQRTEQRDSAMYRCASSSGLAGVTDTQYFGPGTRLTVL.

Only a few counts were recorded for this clonotype. The CDR3 region has the DNA TGTGCCAGCCAGGTGAAGGGCCTCTATGGCTACACCTTC. Encoded protein: CASQVKGLYGYTF. This chain links TRBV6-6 with TRBJ1-2; D is unresolved. The CDR3 sequence is 13 residues long. V lost 8 bases, J lost 4 bases, and 14 bases lay in between. Germline loops: CDR1 MNHNY, CDR2 SVGAGI (reference sequence).

The chain links TRBV12-3 or TRBV12-4 to TRBJ1-4; unclear D gene. The CDR3 totals 15 residues. Trimming took 1 base from V and 1 from J, leaving 7 bases between them. CDR3 sequence (DNA): TGTGCCAGCAGTTTAGGCTGGGTAACTAATGAAAAACTGTTTTTT. Translating gives CASSLGWVTNEKLFF.

The chain joins TRBV7-9 to TRBJ2-7; D is unresolved. The CDR3 consists of 13 residues. V lost 0 bases, J lost 6 bases, and 9 bases lay in between. CDR1 and CDR2 from the germline V gene are SEHNR and FQNEAQ (reference sequence). The CDR3 here is CASSLARETEQYF. In DNA form, the CDR3 reads TGTGCCAGCAGCTTAGCGCGAGAAACCGAGCAGTACTTC.

The gene calls are TRBV12-3 or TRBV12-4 and TRBJ1-3, with 8 bases aligning to TRBD1. CDR3 length: 15 residues. J lost 2 bases, V lost 6 bases, and 6 bases had no gene match. CDR3 amino acids: CASSRTGGPGNTIYF. The CDR3 DNA follows: TGTGCCAGCAGCCGTACAGGGGGACCTGGAAACACCATATATTTT.

This sequence joins TRBV3-1 and TRBJ2-2, with no clear D. The germline V gene encodes CDR1 LGHDT and CDR2 YNNKEL (reference sequence). Trimming left V 1 base short and J 4 bases short, with 7 bases between. This CDR3 comprises 14 residues. CDR3 in amino acids: CASSQGWGTGELFF. DNA of the CDR3: TGTGCCAGCAGCCAAGGATGGGGCACCGGGGAGCTGTTTTTT.

V is TRBV25-1 and J is TRBJ2-1; D is tentatively TRBD1 or TRBD2 (5 bases each). Trimming cost V 10 bases and J 11 bases, with 12 bases left between them. The CDR3 extends over 10 amino acids. From germline, CDR1 is MGHDK and CDR2 SYGVNS. CDR3 in amino acids: CATERGQQFF. The CDR3 region has the DNA TGTGCCACCGAGAGGGGTCAGCAGTTCTTC.

The chain carries TRBV12-3 or TRBV12-4 and TRBJ1-5, with TRBD1 as a possible D gene (5 bases). V was trimmed by 6 bases and J by 2 bases, leaving 17 bases between them. There are 16 residues in the CDR3. CDR3 coding DNA: TGTGCCAGCAGCCGCTCTTGGGGGGTGGGCAATCAGCCCCAGCATTTT. Protein product: CASSRSWGVGNQPQHF.

The rearrangement uses TRBV7-2 and TRBJ2-3, with D hard to call. The V gene lost 2 bases and the J gene lost 5 bases, with 8 bases spanning the gap. CDR1 and CDR2 (germline): SGHTA, FQGNSA. The CDR3 covers 13 residues. The CDR3 protein is CASSLTPKDTQYF. In DNA, the CDR3 is TGTGCCAGCAGCTTAACTCCTAAAGATACGCAGTATTTT.

In this sample, this clonotype turned up a few times. This chain links TRBV5-1 with TRBJ1-1; D call uncertain. This CDR3 contains 12 residues. Germline V CDR1 and CDR2: SGHRS, YFSETQ. The V gene lost 5 bases and the J gene lost 5 bases, with 10 bases spanning the gap. Here the CDR3 reads CASRGRGTEAFF. As DNA, the CDR3 is TGCGCCAGCAGAGGCCGGGGAACTGAAGCTTTCTTT.

This clonotype was seen more than once but under ten times. V usage is TRBV11-2 and J usage is TRBJ1-2; tentatively, D is TRBD1 (5 bases). V gave up 2 bases and J gave up 7 bases, with 14 bases separating them. The CDR3 consists of 14 residues. Germline V lookup: CDR1 SGHAT, CDR2 FQNNGV. The CDR3: CASSLLGGSVGYTF. The CDR3 DNA is TGTGCCAGCAGCTTACTCGGGGGAAGTGTTGGCTACACCTTC.

The chain couples TRBV12-3 or TRBV12-4 to TRBJ1-3; TRBD1 agrees at 7 bases. The V gene end was trimmed by 6 bases and the J gene end by 4 bases; junction bases not matched to a gene: 6. This CDR3 contains 14 residues. CDR3: CASRPGTDGNTIYF. DNA for the CDR3: TGTGCCAGCAGGCCCGGGACAGACGGAAACACCATATATTTT.

The sample holds a few counts of this clonotype. V is TRBV20-1 and J is TRBJ1-1, with 8 bases fitting TRBD1. Per germline, CDR1 DFQATT and CDR2 SNEGSKA (reference sequence). This CDR3 spans 13 amino acids. Unmatched junction bases numbered 4, after V lost 3 bases and J lost 4 bases. As DNA, the CDR3 is TGCAGTGCTAGGGCAGGGGGCATCACTGAAGCTTTCTTT. Encoded protein: CSARAGGITEAFF.

V and J are TRBV30 and TRBJ1-1; D gene unclear. The CDR3 runs to 12 residues. CDR1 is GTSNPN, CDR2 SVGIG, per germline (reference sequence). Between the trimmed V and J ends, which lost 3 bases and 3 bases, there was a span of 8 bases. The CDR3 nucleotides are TGTGCCTGGAGGGGCGGGTACACTGAAGCTTTCTTT. Its protein product is CAWRGGYTEAFF.

The CDR3 reads CASTKSGISPLHF. In nucleotides, the CDR3 is TGTGCCAGCACCAAATCAGGGATTTCACCCCTCCACTTT. J is TRBJ1-6 and V is TRBV6-5; D may be TRBD1 (5 bases). CDR1 and CDR2 (germline): MNHEY, SVGAGI. This CDR3 is 13 amino acids long. V lost 7 bases, J lost 9 bases, and 13 bases lay in between.